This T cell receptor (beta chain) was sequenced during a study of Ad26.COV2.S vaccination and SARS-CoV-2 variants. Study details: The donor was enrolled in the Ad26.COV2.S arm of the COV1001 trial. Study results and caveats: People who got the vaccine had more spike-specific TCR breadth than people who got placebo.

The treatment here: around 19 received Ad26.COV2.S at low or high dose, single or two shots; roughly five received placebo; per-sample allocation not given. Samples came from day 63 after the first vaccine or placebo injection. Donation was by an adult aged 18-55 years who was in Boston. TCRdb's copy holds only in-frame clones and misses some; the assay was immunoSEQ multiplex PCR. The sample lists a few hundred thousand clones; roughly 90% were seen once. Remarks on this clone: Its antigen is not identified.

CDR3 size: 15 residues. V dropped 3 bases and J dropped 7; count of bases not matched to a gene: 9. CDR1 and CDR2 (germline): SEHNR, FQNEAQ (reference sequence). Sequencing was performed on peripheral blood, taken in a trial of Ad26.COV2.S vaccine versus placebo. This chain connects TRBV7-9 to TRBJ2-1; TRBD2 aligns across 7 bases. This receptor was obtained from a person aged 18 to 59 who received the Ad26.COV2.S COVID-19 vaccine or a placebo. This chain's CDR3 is CASSLSGLGGNEQFF. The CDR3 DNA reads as TGTGCCAGCAGCTTGAGCGGCCTGGGAGGGAATGAGCAGTTCTTC.